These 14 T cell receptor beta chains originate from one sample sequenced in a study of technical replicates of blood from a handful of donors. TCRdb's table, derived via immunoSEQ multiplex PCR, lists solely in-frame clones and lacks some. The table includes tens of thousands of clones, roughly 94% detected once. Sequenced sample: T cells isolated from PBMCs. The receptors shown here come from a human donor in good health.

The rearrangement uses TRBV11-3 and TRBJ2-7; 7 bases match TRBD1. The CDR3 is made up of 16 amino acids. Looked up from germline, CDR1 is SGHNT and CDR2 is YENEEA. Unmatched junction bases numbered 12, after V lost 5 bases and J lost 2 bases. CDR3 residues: CASSPQDRELTYEQYF. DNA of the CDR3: TGTGCCAGCAGCCCCCAAGACAGGGAGCTAACCTACGAGCAGTACTTC. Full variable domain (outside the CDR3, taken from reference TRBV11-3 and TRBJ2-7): EAGVVQSPRYKIIEKKQPVAFWCNPISGHNTLYWYLQNLGQGPELLIRYENEEAVDDSQLPKDRFSAERLKGVDSTLKIQPAELGDSAVYLCASSPQDRELTYEQYFGPGTRLTVT.

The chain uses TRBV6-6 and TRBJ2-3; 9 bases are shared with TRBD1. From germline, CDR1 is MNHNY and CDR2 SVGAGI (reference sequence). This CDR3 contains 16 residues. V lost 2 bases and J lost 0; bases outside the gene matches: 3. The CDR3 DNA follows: TGTGCCAGCAGTTACGGAGGGACAGGGAGCACAGATACGCAGTATTTT. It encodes CASSYGGTGSTDTQYF.

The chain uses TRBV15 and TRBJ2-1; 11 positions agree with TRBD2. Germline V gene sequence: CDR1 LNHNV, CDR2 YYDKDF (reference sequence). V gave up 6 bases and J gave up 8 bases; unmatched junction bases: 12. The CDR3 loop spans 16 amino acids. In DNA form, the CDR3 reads TGTGCCACCAGTCCGAGTCTAGCGGGAGGTTTTGATGAGCAGTTCTTC. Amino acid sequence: CATSPSLAGGFDEQFF. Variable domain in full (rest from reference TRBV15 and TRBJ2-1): DAMVIQNPRYQVTQFGKPVTLSCSQTLNHNVMYWYQQKSSQAPKLLFHYYDKDFNNEADTPDNFQSRRPNTSFCFLDIRSPGLGDTAMYLCATSPSLAGGFDEQFFGPGTRLTVL.

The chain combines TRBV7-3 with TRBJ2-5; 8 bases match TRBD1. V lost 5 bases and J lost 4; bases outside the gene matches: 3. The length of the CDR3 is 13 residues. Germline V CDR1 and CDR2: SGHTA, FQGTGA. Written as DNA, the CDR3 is TGTGCCAGCAGCAAGGGACAGGCAGAGACCCAGTACTTC. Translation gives CASSKGQAETQYF.

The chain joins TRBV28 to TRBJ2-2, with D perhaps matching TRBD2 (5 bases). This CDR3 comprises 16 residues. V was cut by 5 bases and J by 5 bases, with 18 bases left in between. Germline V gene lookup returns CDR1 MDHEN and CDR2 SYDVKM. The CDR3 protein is CASSPRREGKTGELFF. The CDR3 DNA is TGTGCCAGCAGTCCCCGCCGGGAAGGGAAAACCGGGGAGCTGTTTTTT. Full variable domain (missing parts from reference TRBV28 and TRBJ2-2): DVKVTQSSRYLVKRTGEKVFLECVQDMDHENMFWYRQDPGLGLRLIYFSYDVKMKEKGDIPEGYSVSREKKERFSLILESASTNQTSMYLCASSPRREGKTGELFFGEGSRLTVL.

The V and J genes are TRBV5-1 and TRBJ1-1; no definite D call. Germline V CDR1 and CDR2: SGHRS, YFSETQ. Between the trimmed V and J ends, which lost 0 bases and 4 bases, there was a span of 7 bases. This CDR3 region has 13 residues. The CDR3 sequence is CASSLGGGTEAFF. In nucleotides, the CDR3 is TGCGCCAGCAGCTTGGGCGGTGGCACTGAAGCTTTCTTT.

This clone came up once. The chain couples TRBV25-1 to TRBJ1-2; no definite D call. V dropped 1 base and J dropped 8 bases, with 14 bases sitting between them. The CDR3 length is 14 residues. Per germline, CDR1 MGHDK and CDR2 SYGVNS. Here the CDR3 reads CASSESVREKGYTF. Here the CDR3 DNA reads TGTGCCAGCAGTGAATCGGTGAGGGAAAAAGGCTACACCTTC.

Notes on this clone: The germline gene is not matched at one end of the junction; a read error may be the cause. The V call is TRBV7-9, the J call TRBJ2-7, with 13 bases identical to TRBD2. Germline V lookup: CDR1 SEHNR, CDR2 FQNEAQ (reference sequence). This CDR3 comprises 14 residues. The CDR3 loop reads CASSLAPGLAGLHF. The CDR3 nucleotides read TGTGCCAGCAGCTTAGCGCCGGGACTAGCGGGGCTTCACTTC.

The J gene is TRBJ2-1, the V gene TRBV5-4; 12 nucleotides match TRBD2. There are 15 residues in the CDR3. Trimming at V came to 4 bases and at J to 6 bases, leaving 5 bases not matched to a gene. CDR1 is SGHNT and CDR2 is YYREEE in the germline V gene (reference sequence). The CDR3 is CASSPTSGRSNEQFF. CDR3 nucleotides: TGTGCCAGCAGCCCCACTAGCGGGAGGAGCAATGAGCAGTTCTTC.

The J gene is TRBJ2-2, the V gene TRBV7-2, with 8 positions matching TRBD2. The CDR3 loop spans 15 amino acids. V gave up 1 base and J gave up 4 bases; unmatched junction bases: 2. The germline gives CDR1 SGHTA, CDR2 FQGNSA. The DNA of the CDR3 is TGTGCCAGCAGCTTAGAAGCGGGAGCCACCGGGGAGCTGTTTTTT. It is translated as CASSLEAGATGELFF.

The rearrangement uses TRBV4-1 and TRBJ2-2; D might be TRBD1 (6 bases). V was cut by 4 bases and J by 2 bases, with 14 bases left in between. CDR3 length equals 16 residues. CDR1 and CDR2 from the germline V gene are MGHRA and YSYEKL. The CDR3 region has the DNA TGCGCCAGCAGCCCGAATCCGGGACAAAACACCGGGGAGCTGTTTTTT. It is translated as CASSPNPGQNTGELFF.

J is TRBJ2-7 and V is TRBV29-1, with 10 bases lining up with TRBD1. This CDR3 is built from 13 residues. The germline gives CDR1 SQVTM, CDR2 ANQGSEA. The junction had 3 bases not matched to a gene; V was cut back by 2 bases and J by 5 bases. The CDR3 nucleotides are TGCAGCGTTGAACGGGACAGGGGCGACGAGCAGTACTTC. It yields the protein CSVERDRGDEQYF.

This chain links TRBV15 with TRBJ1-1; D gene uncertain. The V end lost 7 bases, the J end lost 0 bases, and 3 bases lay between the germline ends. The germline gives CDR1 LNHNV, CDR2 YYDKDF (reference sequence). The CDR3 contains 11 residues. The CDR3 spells CATTVNTEAFF. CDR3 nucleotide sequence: TGTGCCACCACAGTGAACACTGAAGCTTTCTTT.

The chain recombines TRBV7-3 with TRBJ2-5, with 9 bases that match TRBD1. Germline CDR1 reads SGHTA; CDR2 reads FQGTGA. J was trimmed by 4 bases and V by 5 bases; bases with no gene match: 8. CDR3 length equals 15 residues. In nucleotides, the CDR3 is TGTGCCAGCAGCAAACAACAGGGGGCATCAGAGACCCAGTACTTC. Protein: CASSKQQGASETQYF.